Detailed here is one T cell receptor (beta chain). The antigen remains undetermined. This sample stems from a study of CXCR3-negative and CXCR3-positive naive CD8 T cells. The TRB libraries of cDNA were built by UMI-labeled 5' RACE. Following a re-call of the 5' RACE reads, TCRdb has one entry per CDR3 protein and lacks DNA. Here the sample table reports some 130,000 distinct CDR3 sequences. Sorting yielded triplicates of around 300,000 cells for each CD8+ T cell subset. Study-level results: TRB CDR3 properties served as the basis for inferring TCR strength, and surface CD5 was comparable between naive subsets. Comparably high diversity was seen in both naive subsets, and much lower diversity in memory CD8+ cells. Hydrophobicity of TRB CDR3s was greater in CXCR3-positive naive cells than in CXCR3-negative naive cells.

The sample consisted of naive CXCR3- CD8+ T cells from blood. Indicated subset: CD45RO-CCR7+CD27+CD95- naive CD8+ T cells lacking CXCR3 (TNR3-). This receptor was identified in a human donor in good health. Some clones in this sample may be carry-over from other donors' samples.

CDR3 in amino acids: CASSPLTLISGSDEQYF. The genes are TRBV27 and TRBJ2-7; without DNA, the TCRdb call of TRBD2 cannot be checked. CDR1 and CDR2 (germline): MNHEY, SMNVEV (reference sequence). This CDR3 region has 17 residues.